The 32 T cell receptor beta chains presented below share a single source sample, sequenced in a study of radiotherapy plus CTLA-4 blockade in lung cancer. Libraries were prepared by immunoSEQ multiplex PCR; TCRdb keeps only in-frame clonotypes and omits some of them. Altogether roughly 42,000 clones are present, 50% to 70% being singletons, with the ten largest covering less than 20%. The starting material was peripheral blood, obtained from a patient treated with radiotherapy plus ipilimumab. These receptors were taken from a human donor with non-small cell lung cancer who had a partial response to radiotherapy plus ipilimumab.

The chain couples TRBV2 to TRBJ2-1; D gene uncertain. Trimming shortened V by 6 bases and J by 0 bases, and 9 bases separated the two germline ends. CDR3 length: 14 residues. The germline CDR1 and CDR2 sequences are SNHLY and FYNNEI. CDR3 DNA: TGTGCCAGCAGACCACCGAGCTCCTACAATGAGCAGTTCTTC. This translates into CASRPPSSYNEQFF.

J is TRBJ1-2 and V is TRBV7-9, with D perhaps TRBD1 (6 bases). There are 14 residues in the CDR3. V gave up 4 bases and J gave up 8 bases, with 17 bases separating them. The V gene's germline CDR1 is SEHNR and CDR2 FQNEAQ (reference sequence). CDR3 in amino acids: CASSSRGNPEGYTF. CDR3 coding DNA: TGTGCCAGCAGCTCGAGGGGGAACCCCGAGGGCTACACCTTC. The variable domain in full, completed from reference TRBV7-9 and TRBJ1-2, reads DTGVSQNPRHKITKRGQNVTFRCDPISEHNRLYWYRQTLGQGPEFLTYFQNEAQLEKSRLLSDRFSAERPKGSFSTLEIQRTEQGDSAMYLCASSSRGNPEGYTFGSGTRLTVV.

The J gene is TRBJ1-5, the V gene TRBV19, with D perhaps matching TRBD1 (6 bases). Germline CDR1 reads LNHDA; CDR2 reads SQIVND (reference sequence). Deletions cut 5 bases from V and 3 bases from J, with 14 bases between. There are 15 residues in the CDR3. The CDR3 is CASSFRGTLNQPQHF. The CDR3 nucleotides read TGTGCCAGTAGTTTTAGAGGGACACTCAATCAGCCCCAGCATTTT.

The rearrangement uses TRBV19 and TRBJ2-1; 9 nucleotides match TRBD1. Germline V CDR1 and CDR2: LNHDA, SQIVND (reference sequence). This CDR3 spans 17 amino acids. Trimming at V came to 4 bases and at J to 5 bases, leaving 12 bases not matched to a gene. The CDR3 DNA sequence: TGTGCCAGTAGTACCTTACTGACAGGGGGAGCAAACAATGAGCAGTTCTTC. This sequence encodes CASSTLLTGGANNEQFF.

This clone was detected only a few times. This sequence joins TRBV12-5 and TRBJ2-2, with a weak D call TRBD2 (7 bases). Germline loops: CDR1 LGHNT, CDR2 FRNRAP. This CDR3 region has 14 residues. The V end was cut by 6 bases, the J end by 4 bases, with 12 bases between. The CDR3 protein is CASGGGGGTGELFF. The CDR3 DNA reads as TGTGCTAGTGGGGGAGGGGGGGGCACCGGGGAGCTGTTTTTT.

There are a few counts of this clone. Here the CDR3 reads CASSLGDRGQDTQYF. CDR3 DNA sequence: TGTGCCAGCAGCTTGGGGGACAGGGGGCAAGATACGCAGTATTTT. The V and J genes are TRBV5-6 and TRBJ2-3; 12 positions agree with TRBD1. The ends lost 0 bases at V and 5 bases at J; junction bases unmatched: 1. Germline values: CDR1 SGHDT, CDR2 YYEEEE. The CDR3 sequence is 15 residues long.

This clone came up many times. The chain couples TRBV7-2 to TRBJ2-7; D ambiguous. The V gene lost 1 base and the J gene lost 4 bases, with 11 bases spanning the gap. Germline V gene data show CDR1 as SGHTA and CDR2 as FQGNSA. This CDR3 comprises 14 residues. CDR3 sequence reads: CASSLGLSQYEQYF. The DNA for the CDR3 is TGTGCCAGCAGCTTAGGGCTTAGCCAATACGAGCAGTACTTC.

This chain joins TRBV21-1 and TRBJ2-7; TRBD2 is the table's D call, not checked against the DNA. TRBV21-1 is a pseudogene locus. The CDR3 spans 15 residues. The CDR3 nucleotides read TGTGCCAGCAGCAAAAGGACTAGCGGGGATGGCGAGCAGTACTTC. As protein: CASSKRTSGDGEQYF.

The chain carries TRBV6-6 and TRBJ2-5; the D gene is possibly TRBD1 (6 bases). Looked up from germline, CDR1 is MNHNY and CDR2 is SVGAGI (reference sequence). The CDR3 has 13 residues. V lost 5 bases, J lost 5 bases, and 12 bases lay in between. The chain's CDR3 is CASSPTTGETQYF. CDR3 DNA sequence: TGTGCCAGCAGTCCCACGACAGGCGAGACCCAGTACTTC.

This clone was counted at least ten times. This sequence joins TRBV30 and TRBJ1-4; no clear D. Germline CDR1 reads GTSNPN; CDR2 reads SVGIG (reference sequence). This CDR3 spans 12 amino acids. V was cut by 3 bases and J by 4 bases, with 6 bases left in between. The CDR3 coding sequence is TGTGCCTGGAGCGGGATTAATGAAAAACTGTTTTTT. Translated, it gives CAWSGINEKLFF.

V is TRBV7-6 and J is TRBJ1-1; TRBD1 is a possible D gene (5 bases). Germline V lookup: CDR1 SGHVS, CDR2 FNYEAQ. CDR3 length: 14 residues. Trimming shortened V by 4 bases and J by 3 bases, and 12 bases separated the two germline ends. CDR3 protein: CASSSTVKDTEAFF. The CDR3 DNA reads TGTGCCAGCAGCTCGACAGTCAAGGACACTGAAGCTTTCTTT.

This clone was counted ten times or more. The J gene is TRBJ2-1, the V gene TRBV5-1; D might be TRBD1 (6 bases). Germline V lookup: CDR1 SGHRS, CDR2 YFSETQ. V lost 5 bases, J lost 0 bases, and 12 bases lay in between. The CDR3 loop spans 15 amino acids. The CDR3 DNA reads as TGCGCCAGCAGTCCAACAGGGATCTCCTACAATGAGCAGTTCTTC. Translated: CASSPTGISYNEQFF.

This chain joins TRBV5-1 and TRBJ2-3; D is possibly TRBD1 (6 bases). The ends were cut back, 4 bases at V and 2 bases at J, with 23 bases in the middle. CDR1 and CDR2 from the germline V gene are SGHRS and YFSETQ. The CDR3 is 18 residues long. The CDR3 protein is CASSTPTWDTKYTDTQYF. CDR3 bases: TGCGCCAGCAGCACCCCGACCTGGGACACCAAATACACAGATACGCAGTATTTT.

The count of this clone is one. The chain couples TRBV9 to TRBJ1-2; 7 bases align to TRBD1. The trim removed 0 bases at V and 6 bases at J, leaving 8 bases unmatched. The CDR3 extends over 15 amino acids. Germline-derived CDR1 and CDR2 are SGDLS and YYNGEE. The CDR3: CASSVEGGAIDGYTF. As DNA, the CDR3 is TGTGCCAGCAGCGTAGAAGGGGGCGCGATCGATGGCTACACCTTC.

V and J are TRBV10-1 and TRBJ1-5; TRBD1 matches at 8 bases. V was clipped by 0 bases and J by 0 bases; unmatched bases: 16. Germline V gene data show CDR1 as WNHNN and CDR2 as SYGVQD (reference sequence). This CDR3 has 21 amino acids. The CDR3 region has the DNA TGCGCCAGCAGTGAGTCTATTGGGACAGGTGACCGAGCGATTAGCAATCAGCCCCAGCATTTT. It specifies CASSESIGTGDRAISNQPQHF.

The chain uses TRBV7-6 and TRBJ2-7, with D maybe TRBD2 (6 bases). This CDR3 has 13 amino acids. Deletions cut 3 bases from V and 3 bases from J, with 9 bases between. Germline values: CDR1 SGHVS, CDR2 FNYEAQ. CDR3: CASSFGRFYEQYF. CDR3 sequence (DNA): TGTGCCAGCAGCTTCGGGAGATTCTACGAGCAGTACTTC.

This chain links TRBV27 with TRBJ1-5; D not certain. Trimming removed 6 bases at V and 3 bases at J, with 9 bases between. The CDR3 spans 13 residues. Looked up from germline, CDR1 is MNHEY and CDR2 is SMNVEV (reference sequence). The chain's CDR3 is CASSPGFNQPQHF. The CDR3 region has the DNA TGTGCCAGCAGCCCCGGTTTCAATCAGCCCCAGCATTTT.

This sequence joins TRBV5-6 and TRBJ1-2, with 7 bases aligning to TRBD1. Germline-derived CDR1 and CDR2 are SGHDT and YYEEEE. V lost 3 bases and J lost 2; bases outside the gene matches: 4. The CDR3 covers 14 residues. The CDR3 nucleotides are TGTGCCAGCAGCTCCCTACAGGGGAACTATGGCTACACCTTC. Its protein product is CASSSLQGNYGYTF.

This chain links TRBV19 with TRBJ2-1, with D possibly TRBD2 on 5 matching bases. The V and J ends lost 5 bases and 5 bases respectively, with 16 bases between them. The CDR3 is 15 residues long. The germline V gene has CDR1 LNHDA and CDR2 SQIVND (reference sequence). CDR3 coding DNA: TGTGCCAGTAGTCCGAGGGCCCAGAATCACAATGAGCAGTTCTTC. Protein: CASSPRAQNHNEQFF.

CDR3 sequence (DNA): TGTGCCAGCAGCTCTTCGCGGGGGACCATCTATGGCTACACCTTC. Protein product: CASSSSRGTIYGYTF. This chain uses TRBV7-2 with TRBJ1-2; D possibly corresponds to TRBD1 (5 bases). Trimming cost V 4 bases and J 4 bases, with 16 bases left between them. This CDR3 comprises 15 residues. CDR1 SGHTA and CDR2 FQGNSA come from the germline V gene.

This rearrangement joins TRBV19 to TRBJ2-7; 9 bases are shared with TRBD2. CDR3 length equals 15 residues. Germline lookup yields CDR1 LNHDA and CDR2 SQIVND (reference sequence). V shed 1 base, J shed 4 bases, and the junction held 5 bases outside the gene matches. This CDR3 reads CASSIGTSDYYEQYF. For the CDR3, the DNA is TGTGCCAGTAGTATAGGGACTAGCGACTATTACGAGCAGTACTTC.

The J gene is TRBJ2-5, the V gene TRBV7-6; D gene unclear. The length of the CDR3 is 14 residues. The V and J ends lost 6 bases and 3 bases respectively, with 14 bases between them. In germline, CDR1 is SGHVS, CDR2 FNYEAQ. In DNA form, the CDR3 reads TGTGCCAGCAGTTACGGTACTACCAAAGAGACCCAGTACTTC. It is translated as CASSYGTTKETQYF.

This clone was counted a few times. The chain is built from TRBV19 and TRBJ1-2; the D gene is possibly TRBD1 (5 bases). Trimming stripped 10 bases from V and 6 bases from J, with 18 bases between. Germline values: CDR1 LNHDA, CDR2 SQIVND (reference sequence). This CDR3 is 13 amino acids long. The CDR3 protein is CATLTGGTDGYTF. CDR3 coding DNA: TGTGCCACCCTGACCGGGGGGACGGATGGCTACACCTTC.

The DNA for the CDR3 is TGCAGCGTTGTGGTAGCGGAGGCCGGGTGGACCCAGTACTTC. Amino acid sequence: CSVVVAEAGWTQYF. The J gene is TRBJ2-5, the V gene TRBV29-1; D possibly corresponds to TRBD2 (6 bases). Per germline, CDR1 SQVTM and CDR2 ANQGSEA. Trimming cost V 4 bases and J 7 bases, with 19 bases left between them. The CDR3 contains 14 residues. Full variable domain (remainder filled in from reference TRBV29-1 and TRBJ2-5): SAVISQKPSRDICQRGTSLTIQCQVDSQVTMMFWYRQQPGQSLTLIATANQGSEATYESGFVIDKFPISRPNLTFSTLTVSNMSPEDSSIYLCSVVVAEAGWTQYFGPGTRLLVL.

The rearrangement joins TRBV5-4 to TRBJ2-1; 12 positions match TRBD2. The CDR3 sequence is 15 residues long. Germline-derived CDR1 and CDR2 are SGHNT and YYREEE (reference sequence). V shed 4 bases, J shed 10 bases, and the junction held 9 bases outside the gene matches. CDR3 sequence reads: CASSPSSGGAREQFF. The CDR3 DNA sequence: TGTGCCAGCAGCCCCTCTAGCGGGGGGGCCCGCGAGCAGTTCTTC.

This clone was seen a single time. V is TRBV6-1 and J is TRBJ1-3, with D possibly matching TRBD1 (6 bases). Germline V gene sequence: CDR1 MNHNS, CDR2 SASEGT. V was clipped by 2 bases and J by 7 bases, with 12 bases between them. The length of the CDR3 is 14 residues. Here the CDR3 reads CASSEHRAGNTIYF. In DNA form, the CDR3 reads TGTGCCAGCAGTGAACACAGGGCGGGTAACACCATATATTTT.

The V call is TRBV5-6, the J call TRBJ2-3; D possibly corresponds to TRBD2 (5 bases). The germline V gene encodes CDR1 SGHDT and CDR2 YYEEEE. Trimming shortened V by 3 bases and J by 10 bases, and 18 bases separated the two germline ends. CDR3 length: 14 residues. CDR3 residues: CASSSGLDRGAQYF. CDR3 coding DNA: TGTGCCAGCAGCTCTGGACTGGACCGGGGAGCGCAGTATTTT.

The chain links TRBV7-9 to TRBJ1-4, with TRBD1 matching over 9 bases. Per germline, CDR1 SEHNR and CDR2 FQNEAQ (reference sequence). This CDR3 is 15 amino acids long. With V trimmed by 4 bases and J by 7 bases, 7 bases remained unmatched. The CDR3 sequence: CASSSQQGAAEKLFF. DNA of the CDR3: TGTGCCAGCAGCTCTCAACAGGGGGCTGCTGAAAAACTGTTTTTT.

This clone was counted once. The gene calls are TRBV5-1 and TRBJ2-7; 9 positions agree with TRBD2. Trimming at V came to 4 bases and at J to 5 bases, leaving 10 bases not matched to a gene. CDR3 length: 15 residues. Germline V lookup: CDR1 SGHRS, CDR2 YFSETQ. CDR3: CASSRLAEPSDEQYF. The CDR3 DNA reads as TGCGCCAGCAGCAGACTAGCGGAGCCCTCGGACGAGCAGTACTTC.

The J gene is TRBJ2-2, the V gene TRBV30; TRBD2 agrees at 7 bases. CDR3 size: 22 residues. Germline V gene data show CDR1 as GTSNPN and CDR2 as SVGIG (reference sequence). Trimming at V came to 0 bases and at J to 1 base, leaving 23 bases not matched to a gene. The DNA for the CDR3 is TGTGCCTGGAGTGTACTTGAATGGGTGGGCGGGGAGGGGAGTAAGAACACCGGGGAGCTGTTTTTT. Its translation is CAWSVLEWVGGEGSKNTGELFF.

This sequence joins TRBV5-5 and TRBJ1-5; no firm D call. V was cut by 1 base and J by 4 bases, with 12 bases left in between. Germline CDR1 is SGHKS and CDR2 is YYEKEE (reference sequence). CDR3 length: 15 amino acids. The CDR3 spells CASSLTGFGNQPQHF. The CDR3 region has the DNA TGTGCCAGCAGCTTGACGGGGTTTGGGAATCAGCCCCAGCATTTT. The full variable domain, rest sourced from reference TRBV5-5 and TRBJ1-5, is DAGVTQSPTHLIKTRGQQVTLRCSPISGHKSVSWYQQVLGQGPQFIFQYYEKEERGRGNFPDRFSARQFPNYSSELNVNALLLGDSALYLCASSLTGFGNQPQHFGDGTRLSIL.

V usage is TRBV15 and J usage is TRBJ1-2; D may be TRBD1 (6 bases). Germline CDR1 is LNHNV and CDR2 is YYDKDF (reference sequence). CDR3 length: 14 residues. Trimming pared 8 bases from V and 4 bases from J, leaving 17 bases between. CDR3 nucleotides: TGTGCCACCCTTAGCGGGGGGCCGAGCTATGGCTACACCTTC. This translates into CATLSGGPSYGYTF.